This T cell receptor (beta chain) was profiled in a study of T cells in Graves' hyperthyroidism and ophthalmopathy. The germline CDR1 and CDR2 sequences are SEHNR and FQNEAQ (reference sequence). Termini included, the CDR3 measures 20 amino acids. Amplified regions were TCR beta CDR3 sequences from RNA transcripts. Carried out on the TCR CDR3, a first-round RT-PCR used the HTBI primer set. TCRdb re-derived calls from the multiplex PCR reads in MiXCR, one entry per CDR3 protein. The sample contains 550,000 to 700,000 distinct CDR3 sequences, about 43% of which appear only once. Of note for this clonotype: Its antigen is unknown. No DNA is shown, since the ends of the CDR3 on it are uncertain; the CDR3 is the one TCRdb lists.

General study findings and limits: Most expanded thyroid clonotypes above 0.001 recurred in blood.

Sequencing input: peripheral blood or thyroid tissue (not recorded which). The source of this sequence is an adult woman with Graves' disease, either hyperthyroidism or ophthalmopathy (not recorded which). The chain combines TRBV7-9 with TRBJ1-2; TRBD1, the table's D call, lacks a check against the DNA. The CDR3 is CASSFYICSATRGGFYGYTF.